This is a list of T cell receptor beta chains from one sample in a study of CD8 T cells in Susac syndrome. TCRdb itself ran the immunoSEQ multiplex PCR reads through MiXCR, one entry per CDR3 protein. Of fewer than 200,000 distinct CDR3 sequences listed, approximately 94% were seen once; the top ten hold approximately 0.1%. What was sequenced was CD4+ T cells from PBMCs. These TCRs come from a human donor in good health. Both conserved end residues are part of each CDR3. A D gene is named only where the DNA matches it firmly. Not every row has a clone size; where given, it reads once, few, many or a size class.

len | abundance | j_gene | v_gene | d_gene | CDR3nt | CDR3aa
14 | . | TRBJ2-5 | TRBV5-1 | . | TGCGCCAGCAGCTTGGAACAGCTTAAAGAGACCCAGTACTTC | CASSLEQLKETQYF
17 | . | TRBJ1-6 | TRBV7-2 | . | TGTGCCAGCAGCCCCCGAGTCAACAGGGACATATCGTCACCCCTCCACTTT | CASSPRVNRDISSPLHF
15 | . | TRBJ2-3 | TRBV14 | . | TGTGCCAGCAGCCAAGAGTGGGGCGATACAGATACGCAGTATTTT | CASSQEWGDTDTQYF
15 | once | TRBJ2-6 | TRBV18 | . | TGTGCCAGCTCACACCTCCGGGACAAGGCCAACGTCCTGACTTTC | CASSHLRDKANVLTF
13 | once | TRBJ1-1 | TRBV27 | . | TGTGCCAGCATCGGACGGATGAACACTGAAGCTTTCTTT | CASIGRMNTEAFF
17 | . | TRBJ1-1 | TRBV29-1 | TRBD1 | TGCAGCGTGCGACAGGGTTTCGGTAGGTCCTGGGGCACTGAAGCTTTCTTT | CSVRQGFGRSWGTEAFF
14 | . | TRBJ2-2 | TRBV14 | . | TGTGCCAGCAGCCAAGAACTGGGCTCCGGGGAGCTGTTTTTT | CASSQELGSGELFF
14 | . | TRBJ2-3 | TRBV20-1 | . | TGCAGTGCTAGAAATTCAGGGGGGTCAGATACGCAGTATTTT | CSARNSGGSDTQYF
15 | . | TRBJ2-7 | TRBV28 | . | TGTGCCAGCAGCCAGGCCCAGGGTTACTCCTACGAGCAGTACTTC | CASSQAQGYSYEQYF
15 | . | TRBJ1-2 | TRBV2 | . | TGTGCCAGCAGTGAAGTAGGATTTACTTACTATGGCTACACCTTC | CASSEVGFTYYGYTF
15 | . | TRBJ1-5 | TRBV7-2 | . | TGTGCCAGCAGCTCGTCTCGGACAAGCAATCAGCCCCAGCATTTT | CASSSSRTSNQPQHF
15 | . | TRBJ2-5 | TRBV6-2/TRBV6-3 | . | TGTGCCAGCAGTGATGTATTGGGACACCAAGAGACCCAGTACTTC | CASSDVLGHQETQYF
12 | . | TRBJ2-3 | TRBV28 | . | TGTGCCAGCAGCCAGCTAGTCGGTACGCAGTATTTT | CASSQLVGTQYF
13 | . | TRBJ2-4 | TRBV6-5 | TRBD1 | TGTGCCAGCAGCCGAACGACAGGGCGCATTCAGTACTTC | CASSRTTGRIQYF
12 | . | TRBJ1-2 | TRBV11-2 | . | TGTGCCACCACAGGGAGTGGAATGGGCTACACCTTC | CATTGSGMGYTF
15 | . | TRBJ2-5 | TRBV20-1 | TRBD2 | TGCAGTGCTCAGGTCGCTAGCGGGGGGGCAAAGACCCAGTACTTC | CSAQVASGGAKTQYF
12 | . | TRBJ2-7 | TRBV29-1 | . | TGCAGCGTGGTTCACCGGGGCTACGAGCAGTACTTC | CSVVHRGYEQYF
15 | . | TRBJ1-4 | TRBV5-1 | . | TGCGCCAGCAGCCCGGGGAAATCAACTAATGAAAAACTGTTTTTT | CASSPGKSTNEKLFF
15 | few | TRBJ2-2 | TRBV5-1 | TRBD1 | TGCGCCAGCAGCTTCGGACAGGGGGCCACCGGGGAGCTGTTTTTT | CASSFGQGATGELFF
15 | . | TRBJ2-2 | TRBV20-1 | TRBD2 | TGCAGTGCTAGTGGGTCGGGGGGGCCCACCGGGGAGCTGTTTTTT | CSASGSGGPTGELFF
15 | . | TRBJ1-1 | TRBV3-1 | . | TGTGCCAGCAGCCAAGGGGACCGGTTGAACACTGAAGCTTTCTTT | CASSQGDRLNTEAFF
16 | . | TRBJ2-4 | TRBV19 | . | TGTGCCAGTGCTGACCTGGGGGGACTAGCCAAAAACATTCAGTACTTC | CASADLGGLAKNIQYF
17 | . | TRBJ2-2 | TRBV3-1 | . | TGTGCCAGCAGCCAGCCGGACGGGCTTTCGGGCACCGGGGAGCTGTTTTTT | CASSQPDGLSGTGELFF
13 | . | TRBJ2-6 | TRBV20-1 | . | TGCAGTGCTAGAGGGTCTGGGGCCAACGTCCTGACTTTC | CSARGSGANVLTF
17 | . | TRBJ2-3 | TRBV5-1 | TRBD2 | TGCGCCAGCAGCTTGGCAGGGACTAGCGGGGGCACAGATACGCAGTATTTT | CASSLAGTSGGTDTQYF
16 | . | TRBJ2-6 | TRBV7-2 | . | TGTGCCAGCAGCTTAGTTTCGGGGGCCGGGGCCAACGTCCTGACTTTC | CASSLVSGAGANVLTF
13 | once | TRBJ1-5 | TRBV12-3/TRBV12-4 | . | TGTGCCAGCAGTTTAAGGGGACTCAAGCCCCAGCATTTT | CASSLRGLKPQHF
10 | once | TRBJ2-4 | TRBV20-1 | . | TGCAGTGCTATGATGAACATTCAGTACTTC | CSAMMNIQYF
17 | . | TRBJ1-1 | TRBV12-3/TRBV12-4 | TRBD1 | TGTGCCAGCAGTTTAGCGCGTGGTACAGGGGCAAACACTGAAGCTTTCTTT | CASSLARGTGANTEAFF
12 | . | TRBJ1-1 | TRBV12-3/TRBV12-4 | . | TGTGCCAGCAGACTGGTGGGCACTGAAGCTTTCTTT | CASRLVGTEAFF
16 | . | TRBJ2-2 | TRBV6-1 | TRBD1 | TGTGCCAGCAGTCCGTTGACAGGGGGCTACACCGGGGAGCTGTTTTTT | CASSPLTGGYTGELFF
14 | . | TRBJ2-4 | TRBV28 | . | TGTGCCACAACGCAGTCCGGAGCCAAAAACATTCAGTACTTC | CATTQSGAKNIQYF
16 | . | TRBJ2-1 | TRBV25-1 | . | TGTGCCAGCAGTGAATATGGCGGACAGAGGGCCGGTGAGCAGTTCTTC | CASSEYGGQRAGEQFF
15 | . | TRBJ2-6 | TRBV19 | . | TGTGCCAGTAGGATGAGGAGACCTGGGGCCAACGTCCTGACTTTC | CASRMRRPGANVLTF
14 | . | TRBJ1-6 | TRBV12-3/TRBV12-4 | . | TGTGCCAGCGCCAGCCATGGACAGAATTCACCCCTCCACTTT | CASASHGQNSPLHF
15 | . | TRBJ1-6 | TRBV28 | . | TGTGCCAGCAGCCCCAGCGATGGGAATAATTCACCCCTCCACTTT | CASSPSDGNNSPLHF
17 | . | TRBJ1-6 | TRBV14 | . | TGTGCCAGCAGCCTCATGGGGACCCCGATCTTCAATTCACCCCTCCACTTT | CASSLMGTPIFNSPLHF
16 | . | TRBJ2-2 | TRBV6-2/TRBV6-3 | . | TGTGCCAGCAGTCGTACAGGGAACGCGAACACCGGGGAGCTGTTTTTT | CASSRTGNANTGELFF
13 | . | TRBJ1-1 | TRBV2 | . | TGTGCCAGCAGGGGGACCGCAGGGGCTGAAGCTTTCTTT | CASRGTAGAEAFF
19 | . | TRBJ2-4 | TRBV4-2 | . | TGTGCCAGCAGCCAAGATCAGGCAGGGGCGCTGGGTACCAAAAACATTCAGTACTTC | CASSQDQAGALGTKNIQYF
13 | . | TRBJ1-2 | TRBV20-1 | . | TGCAGTGCTTACAGGGCCGTGGACTATGGCTACACCTTC | CSAYRAVDYGYTF
14 | . | TRBJ2-2 | TRBV11-3 | TRBD1 | TGTGCCAGCAGCAGACAGGGGTACACCGGGGAGCTGTTTTTT | CASSRQGYTGELFF
13 | . | TRBJ1-5 | TRBV2 | . | TGTGCCAGCATGGGACATTTGGATCAGCCCCAGCATTTT | CASMGHLDQPQHF
16 | . | TRBJ1-6 | TRBV20-1 | . | TGCAGTGCCCAAGGGGGAGCGAGCTCCTATAATTCACCCCTCCACTTT | CSAQGGASSYNSPLHF
16 | once | TRBJ1-1 | TRBV7-2 | . | TGTGCCAGCAGCTTAGCGCAGCGGGCGTTGAACACTGAAGCTTTCTTT | CASSLAQRALNTEAFF
12 | . | TRBJ2-1 | TRBV3-1 | . | TGTGCCAGCAGCCAAGAAGGCAATGAGCAGTTCTTC | CASSQEGNEQFF
19 | . | TRBJ2-1 | TRBV15 | . | TGTGCCACCAGCAGAGACAGCGGCCGAGTCCAGGGGAATCACAATGAGCAGTTCTTC | CATSRDSGRVQGNHNEQFF
16 | . | TRBJ1-2 | TRBV6-5 | TRBD1 | TGTGCCAGCAGTTCGTGGACCGGGACAGATCGCTATGGCTACACCTTC | CASSSWTGTDRYGYTF
13 | . | TRBJ2-3 | TRBV19 | TRBD1 | TGTGCCAGTAGCGACAGGGGGAGGAGAACGCAGTATTTT | CASSDRGRRTQYF
14 | . | TRBJ1-1 | TRBV20-1 | TRBD1 | TGCAGTGCTAGTCAGGGACAGGGATCACGTGGAGCTTTCTTT | CSASQGQGSRGAFF
13 | . | TRBJ2-2 | TRBV6-2/TRBV6-3 | . | TGTGCCAGCAGTTACGCCCCGGCCGGGGAGCTGTTTTTT | CASSYAPAGELFF
15 | once | TRBJ2-1 | TRBV10-3 | TRBD1 | TGTGCCATCAGTGGGTGGACTCGAGGGGGCGATGAGCAGTTCTTC | CAISGWTRGGDEQFF
15 | few | TRBJ2-7 | TRBV15 | . | TGTGCCACCAGCAGAGATAGGGTCGGGGTCTACGAGCAGTACTTC | CATSRDRVGVYEQYF
14 | . | TRBJ2-5 | TRBV12-3/TRBV12-4 | TRBD2 | TGTGCCAGCAGTTCATCGGGGGGGCTGGAGACCCAGTACTTC | CASSSSGGLETQYF
13 | . | TRBJ2-5 | TRBV19 | . | TGTGCCAGTAGTTTCTCTAGCCAAGAGACCCAGTACTTC | CASSFSSQETQYF
13 | . | TRBJ2-5 | TRBV18 | . | TGTGCCAGCTCTCCGAAGGAGAGAGAGACCCAGTACTTC | CASSPKERETQYF
14 | . | TRBJ1-5 | TRBV12-3/TRBV12-4 | TRBD1 | TGTGCCAGCAGTCGGGACAGGGGAATCAAGCCCCAGCATTTT | CASSRDRGIKPQHF
12 | . | TRBJ1-5 | TRBV19 | . | TGTGCCAGTAGTATAGAATTTCAGCCCCAGCATTTT | CASSIEFQPQHF
15 | . | TRBJ2-2 | TRBV5-4 | . | TGTGCCAGCGCCCCCGGGGGCTTTAACACCGGGGAGCTGTTTTTT | CASAPGGFNTGELFF
18 | . | TRBJ2-1 | TRBV27 | TRBD2 | TGTGCCAGCAGTTTATCGATTGGGTTAGCGGGGGGCCACAATGAGCAGTTCTTC | CASSLSIGLAGGHNEQFF